The next 32 T cell receptor beta chains were all read from a single sample in a study of PD-1 blockade in classical Hodgkin lymphoma (TCRdb year 2020). Taken with the paper, the label for time point translates to: cycle 1 day 1 (C1D1), immediately before nivolumab initiation. Every trial patient had relapsed following autologous stem cell transplantation, and prior brentuximab vedotin exposure was what differed among cohorts A, B and C. Library generation was performed with the immunoSEQ multiplex PCR assay. TCRdb carries this immuneACCESS record with in-frame sequences only. Its versions omit some clonotypes, under half of them owing to an unresolved V gene in the studies checked, with the rest unexplained. For this sample the table gives approximately 60,000 clones, of which more than 75% were detected only once. The ten top clones hold 7.5% to 10% of the sample. This material consisted of peripheral blood mononuclear cells (PBMCs), taken at baseline. The receptors originated from a human donor with classical Hodgkin lymphoma.

The V gene is TRBV6-6, the J gene TRBJ2-7, with a weak D call TRBD2 (5 bases). CDR1 is MNHNY, CDR2 SVGAGI, per germline (reference sequence). V was clipped by 0 bases and J by 6 bases, with 6 bases between them. The CDR3 length is 12 residues. The CDR3 protein is CASSYSEGEQYF. For the CDR3, the DNA is TGTGCCAGCAGTTACTCCGAGGGCGAGCAGTACTTC.

CDR3 in DNA: TGCGCCAGCAGCCAAGACTTCCCGGGGTTCACCGGGGAGCTGTTTTTT. Amino acids: CASSQDFPGFTGELFF. This rearrangement joins TRBV4-1 to TRBJ2-2; D may be TRBD2 (5 bases). The V gene lost 0 bases and the J gene lost 4 bases, with 12 bases spanning the gap. Germline V gene lookup returns CDR1 MGHRA and CDR2 YSYEKL. The CDR3 loop spans 16 amino acids.

The CDR3 protein is CASRLPGGNYGYTF. CDR3 nucleotides: TGTGCCAGCAGGCTCCCAGGGGGTAACTATGGCTACACCTTC. The rearrangement joins TRBV28 to TRBJ1-2; TRBD1 matches 7 bases. Germline V gene lookup returns CDR1 MDHEN and CDR2 SYDVKM. V shed 6 bases and J 1 base; nucleotides not matched to a gene: 5. CDR3 length equals 14 residues.

The chain recombines TRBV10-3 with TRBJ2-1, with TRBD1 matching over 9 bases. In germline, CDR1 is ENHRY, CDR2 SYGVKD. This CDR3 has 15 residues. The V gene end was trimmed by 6 bases and the J gene end by 3 bases; junction bases not matched to a gene: 6. Here the CDR3 reads CAISDRDRDYNEQFF. CDR3 bases: TGTGCCATCAGCGACCGGGACAGGGACTACAATGAGCAGTTCTTC.

The genes are TRBV6-5 and TRBJ1-6; no definite D call. The CDR3 totals 12 residues. V gave up 6 bases and J gave up 9 bases, with 9 bases separating them. Germline CDR1 is MNHEY and CDR2 is SVGAGI. CDR3 sequence: CASSRGSSPLHF. For the CDR3, the DNA is TGTGCCAGCAGCCGAGGATCTTCACCCCTCCACTTT.

The rearrangement uses TRBV10-3 and TRBJ1-1, with D unclear. V lost 8 bases to trimming and J lost 1 base, with 5 bases between them. There are 11 residues in the CDR3. From germline, CDR1 is ENHRY and CDR2 SYGVKD. CDR3 bases: TGTGCCATCGCGGAGAACACTGAAGCTTTCTTT. The encoded protein is CAIAENTEAFF.

The chain recombines TRBV2 with TRBJ1-6; 7 nucleotides match TRBD1. This CDR3 contains 14 residues. Per germline, CDR1 SNHLY and CDR2 FYNNEI. V lost 11 bases to trimming and J lost 6 bases; unmatched junction nucleotides: 10. The CDR3 reads CAGIDRVGNSPLHF. The CDR3 coding sequence is TGTGCCGGGATCGACAGGGTTGGTAATTCACCCCTCCACTTT.

This sequence joins TRBV7-2 and TRBJ1-5; 8 bases agree with TRBD1. The junction had 4 bases not matched to a gene; V was cut back by 6 bases and J by 0 bases. The CDR3 extends over 15 amino acids. Germline CDR1 and CDR2: SGHTA and FQGNSA. In nucleotides, the CDR3 is TGTGCCAGCAGTCAGGGGGCCCCTAGCAATCAGCCCCAGCATTTT. It yields the protein CASSQGAPSNQPQHF.

V gene TRBV15 combines with J gene TRBJ1-5; D unresolved. CDR1 is LNHNV and CDR2 is YYDKDF in the germline V gene (reference sequence). CDR3 length: 13 residues. Trimming stripped 3 bases from V and 5 bases from J, with 8 bases between. The chain's CDR3 is CATSRGIDQPQHF. The CDR3 DNA follows: TGTGCCACCAGCAGGGGGATCGATCAGCCCCAGCATTTT.

The chain recombines TRBV4-1 with TRBJ2-3; 11 bases are a match to TRBD1. Germline CDR1 and CDR2: MGHRA and YSYEKL. Germline trimming cut 1 base from V and 1 base from J; bases unmatched to any gene: 4. CDR3 length: 17 amino acids. CDR3 DNA sequence: TGCGCCAGCAGCCAAGCCCGGGACAGGGGGGGCACAGATACGCAGTATTTT. This codes for CASSQARDRGGTDTQYF.

The chain links TRBV19 to TRBJ2-2, with TRBD2 matching 8 bases. Per germline, CDR1 LNHDA and CDR2 SQIVND (reference sequence). The V and J ends lost 8 bases and 0 bases, in that order; junction bases with no gene match: 2. The CDR3 has 14 residues. CDR3 nucleotide sequence: TGTGCCAGTTCACTAGCGGCGAACACCGGGGAGCTGTTTTTT. This translates into CASSLAANTGELFF.

The rearrangement joins TRBV4-1 to TRBJ2-3, with D perhaps being TRBD1 or TRBD2 (5 bases each). CDR1 is MGHRA and CDR2 is YSYEKL in the germline V gene. Trimming cost V 0 bases and J 7 bases, with 20 bases left between them. The CDR3 has 17 residues. CDR3 amino acids: CASSQDWVGAGRYTQYF. Here the CDR3 DNA reads TGCGCCAGCAGCCAAGATTGGGTAGGAGCAGGGAGATATACGCAGTATTTT.

This clone was counted once. This sequence joins TRBV6-6 and TRBJ1-6, with TRBD1 matching 10 bases. The length of the CDR3 is 13 residues. Germline V gene data show CDR1 as MNHNY and CDR2 as SVGAGI (reference sequence). The V and J ends lost 6 bases and 8 bases, in that order; junction bases with no gene match: 1. CDR3 sequence: CASRGTGDSPLHF. The DNA for the CDR3 is TGTGCCAGCAGAGGGACAGGGGATTCACCCCTCCACTTT.

The chain combines TRBV11-2 with TRBJ2-7, with 11 positions matching TRBD2. This CDR3 spans 17 amino acids. V gave up 5 bases and J gave up 2 bases; unmatched junction bases: 11. Per germline, CDR1 SGHAT and CDR2 FQNNGV. CDR3 sequence reads: CASSPGLAGGIAYEQYF. The CDR3 DNA reads TGTGCCAGCAGCCCTGGGCTAGCGGGAGGCATAGCCTACGAGCAGTACTTC.

V is TRBV7-9 and J is TRBJ2-2; perhaps TRBD2 as D (6 bases). The V end lost 5 bases, the J end lost 5 bases, and 12 bases lay between the germline ends. Germline CDR1 reads SEHNR; CDR2 reads FQNEAQ (reference sequence). This CDR3 is 14 amino acids long. CDR3 residues: CASSRRAGTGELFF. CDR3 bases: TGTGCCAGCAGCCGGAGGGCGGGGACCGGGGAGCTGTTTTTT.

In this sample, this clone is medium-sized. The J gene is TRBJ1-1, the V gene TRBV19, with TRBD1 as a possible D gene (5 bases). This CDR3 spans 13 amino acids. V lost 10 bases and J 0 bases, leaving 12 bases between the germline ends. Germline V gene sequence: CDR1 LNHDA, CDR2 SQIVND (reference sequence). The CDR3 sequence: CATRAIMNTEAFF. The CDR3 bases are TGTGCCACCAGGGCGATAATGAACACTGAAGCTTTCTTT.

The chain combines TRBV2 with TRBJ2-7; perhaps TRBD2 as D (6 bases). Trimming cost V 4 bases and J 6 bases, with 7 bases left between them. Germline V gives CDR1 SNHLY, CDR2 FYNNEI. The CDR3 spans 11 residues. The DNA for the CDR3 is TGTGCCAGCAGTGCCGGGGGCGAGCAGTACTTC. Translating it yields CASSAGGEQYF.

The chain recombines TRBV7-3 with TRBJ2-1, with 12 bases fitting TRBD2. The ends lost 6 bases at V and 5 bases at J; junction bases unmatched: 8. This CDR3 region has 16 residues. Germline V CDR1 and CDR2: SGHTA, FQGTGA. This CDR3 is CASSPSGRAYHNEQFF. CDR3 nucleotide sequence: TGTGCCAGCAGTCCTAGCGGGAGGGCCTACCACAATGAGCAGTTCTTC. Looking up the rest from reference TRBV7-3 and TRBJ2-1 gives the full variable domain: GAGVSQTPSNKVTEKGKYVELRCDPISGHTALYWYRQSLGQGPEFLIYFQGTGAADDSGLPNDRFFAVRPEGSVSTLKIQRTERGDSAVYLCASSPSGRAYHNEQFFGPGTRLTVL.

In nucleotides, the CDR3 is TGCAGCGTTGAGGGACAGGCGATCCAAGAGACCCAGTACTTC. This gives the protein CSVEGQAIQETQYF. The J gene is TRBJ2-5, the V gene TRBV29-1; 8 nucleotides align to TRBD1. This CDR3 comprises 14 residues. V trimming: 3 bases; J trimming: 1 base; junction bases outside the gene matches: 4. Germline V gene data show CDR1 as SQVTM and CDR2 as ANQGSEA.

The chain has TRBV6-1 and TRBJ2-3; D remains ambiguous. The germline V and J ends were trimmed by 1 base and 6 bases, with 8 bases remaining between them. Germline CDR1 MNHNS, CDR2 SASEGT. This CDR3 comprises 13 residues. The CDR3 reads CASSEGLRDTQYF. CDR3 nucleotides: TGTGCCAGCAGTGAAGGACTTCGGGATACGCAGTATTTT.

This clone was recorded once. J is TRBJ2-3 and V is TRBV19, with D maybe TRBD2 (6 bases). The length of the CDR3 is 16 residues. Trimming cost V 7 bases and J 1 base, with 18 bases left between them. Germline V gene data show CDR1 as LNHDA and CDR2 as SQIVND (reference sequence). The CDR3 is CASTDPRTTGTDTQYF. The CDR3 DNA sequence: TGTGCCAGTACCGATCCCCGGACTACCGGCACAGATACGCAGTATTTT.

About this clone: One junction end disagrees with the germline gene, perhaps due to a read error. The rearrangement joins TRBV5-1 to TRBJ2-7, with 9 bases fitting TRBD1. The CDR3 is made up of 14 amino acids. CDR1 is SGHRS and CDR2 is YFSETQ in the germline V gene. The CDR3 DNA follows: TGCGCCAGCAACTTGGGGACAGGGAGCTACGAGCAGTACTTC. This sequence encodes CASNLGTGSYEQYF.

The chain uses TRBV10-2 and TRBJ2-7; D gene unclear. Germline V lookup: CDR1 WSHSY, CDR2 SAAADI. Trimming pared 5 bases from V and 2 bases from J, leaving 10 bases between. The CDR3 is 13 amino acids. CDR3 residues: CASSSMGTYEQYF. As DNA, the CDR3 is TGCGCCAGCAGTTCTATGGGGACCTACGAGCAGTACTTC.

V gene TRBV11-3 combines with J gene TRBJ2-3; perhaps TRBD2 as D (6 bases). The V gene lost 5 bases and the J gene lost 5 bases, with 14 bases spanning the gap. The CDR3 is 14 residues long. The germline V gene encodes CDR1 SGHNT and CDR2 YENEEA. The CDR3 region has the DNA TGTGCCAGCAGCGAAACTAGCCTTCTAGATACGCAGTATTTT. Translation gives CASSETSLLDTQYF.

The gene calls are TRBV5-6 and TRBJ2-1, with D possibly being TRBD1 or TRBD2 (5 bases each). The CDR3 is 17 residues long. Germline CDR1 and CDR2: SGHDT and YYEEEE. The V end lost 0 bases, the J end lost 4 bases, and 17 bases lay between the germline ends. CDR3: CASSLAGTPRGYNEQFF. In DNA form, the CDR3 reads TGTGCCAGCAGCTTGGCCGGGACCCCTCGGGGATACAATGAGCAGTTCTTC.

The genes are TRBV12-5 and TRBJ2-1; the match to TRBD2 covers 9 bases. The CDR3 consists of 12 residues. V shed 1 base and J 15 bases; nucleotides not matched to a gene: 4. Germline-derived CDR1 and CDR2 are LGHNT and FRNRAP. This CDR3 is CASGLGGGAAFF. The CDR3 DNA sequence: TGTGCTAGTGGTTTGGGCGGGGGGGCCGCGTTCTTC.

The V call is TRBV2, the J call TRBJ2-7, with 7 bases identical to TRBD1. CDR1 SNHLY and CDR2 FYNNEI come from the germline V gene. CDR3 length: 13 amino acids. Trimming removed 4 bases from V and 2 bases from J; junction bases left unmatched: 2. CDR3: CASSGQGAYEQYF. The CDR3, as DNA: TGTGCCAGCAGTGGTCAGGGGGCCTACGAGCAGTACTTC.

The V and J genes are TRBV29-1 and TRBJ2-1; no reliable D call. Germline V lookup: CDR1 SQVTM, CDR2 ANQGSEA. Trimming took off 6 bases at V and 5 bases at J, with 17 bases between the two ends. This CDR3 has 14 residues. CDR3 loop: CSVERGSLNNEQFF. CDR3 nucleotide sequence: TGCAGCGTCGAACGCGGTTCACTCAACAATGAGCAGTTCTTC.

The chain is built from TRBV6-1 and TRBJ2-7; weak D call: TRBD2 (6 bases). The V gene's germline CDR1 is MNHNS and CDR2 SASEGT. The CDR3 loop spans 15 amino acids. V lost 6 bases and J 1 base, leaving 16 bases between the germline ends. The CDR3 bases are TGTGCCAGCAGCCTAGACGGGGGTCAATCCTACGAGCAGTACTTC. Residues: CASSLDGGQSYEQYF.

The J gene is TRBJ2-5, the V gene TRBV6-1; no reliable D call. The CDR3 consists of 14 residues. Germline CDR1 is MNHNS and CDR2 is SASEGT. V was clipped by 0 bases and J by 4 bases, with 9 bases between them. CDR3 nucleotide sequence: TGTGCCAGCAGTGAAGCTCTAGGCGGAGAGACCCAGTACTTC. This translates into CASSEALGGETQYF.

The V and J genes are TRBV18 and TRBJ2-7, with 10 bases lining up with TRBD2. Germline CDR1 reads KGHSH; CDR2 reads LQKENI. With V trimmed by 1 base and J by 3 bases, 3 bases remained unmatched. This CDR3 is 15 amino acids long. The CDR3 coding sequence is TGTGCCAGCTCACCACGTACTAGCGGGAACTACGAGCAGTACTTC. Translated, it gives CASSPRTSGNYEQYF.

J is TRBJ1-4 and V is TRBV19; D is possibly TRBD1 (5 bases). Germline-derived CDR1 and CDR2 are LNHDA and SQIVND (reference sequence). Trimming pared 5 bases from V and 8 bases from J, leaving 15 bases between. The CDR3 sequence is 14 residues long. In DNA, the CDR3 is TGTGCCAGTAGTCCGAGGGGCTTGGGGGAAAAACTGTTTTTT. Translated: CASSPRGLGEKLFF.